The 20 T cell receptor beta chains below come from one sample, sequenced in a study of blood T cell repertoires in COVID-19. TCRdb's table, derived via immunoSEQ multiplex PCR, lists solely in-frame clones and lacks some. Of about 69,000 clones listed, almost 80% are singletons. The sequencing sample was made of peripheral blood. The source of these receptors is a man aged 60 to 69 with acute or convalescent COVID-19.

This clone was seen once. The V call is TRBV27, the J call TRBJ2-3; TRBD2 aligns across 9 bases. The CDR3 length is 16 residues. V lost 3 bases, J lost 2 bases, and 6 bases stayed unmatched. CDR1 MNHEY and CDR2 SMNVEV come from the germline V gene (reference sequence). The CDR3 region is CASSFSSGEITDTQYF. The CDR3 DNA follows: TGTGCCAGCAGTTTCTCTAGCGGGGAGATCACAGATACGCAGTATTTT.

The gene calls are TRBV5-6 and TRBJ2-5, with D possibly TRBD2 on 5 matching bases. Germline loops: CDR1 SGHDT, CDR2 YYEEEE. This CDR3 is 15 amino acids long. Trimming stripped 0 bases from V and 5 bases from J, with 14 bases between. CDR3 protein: CASSLERGFSETQYF. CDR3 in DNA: TGTGCCAGCAGCTTGGAGCGAGGGTTTAGCGAGACCCAGTACTTC.

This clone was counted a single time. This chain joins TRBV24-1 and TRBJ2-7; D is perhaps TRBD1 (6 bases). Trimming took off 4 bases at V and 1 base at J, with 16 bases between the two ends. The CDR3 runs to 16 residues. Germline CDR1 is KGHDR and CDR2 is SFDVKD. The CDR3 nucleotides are TGTGCCACCAGTGAGCGTGGGGGCCCAACTTCCTACGAGCAGTACTTC. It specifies CATSERGGPTSYEQYF.

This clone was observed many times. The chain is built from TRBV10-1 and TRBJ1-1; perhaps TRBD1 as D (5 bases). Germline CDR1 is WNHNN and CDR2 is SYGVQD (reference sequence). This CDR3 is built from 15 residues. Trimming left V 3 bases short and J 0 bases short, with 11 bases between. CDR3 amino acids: CASSDGGAVNTEAFF. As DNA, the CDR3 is TGCGCCAGCAGTGACGGTGGGGCAGTGAACACTGAAGCTTTCTTT.

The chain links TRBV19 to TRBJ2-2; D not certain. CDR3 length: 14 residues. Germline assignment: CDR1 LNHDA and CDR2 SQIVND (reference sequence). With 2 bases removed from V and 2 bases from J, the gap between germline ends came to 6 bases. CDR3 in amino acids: CASSIILNTGELFF. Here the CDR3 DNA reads TGTGCCAGTAGTATAATCCTAAACACCGGGGAGCTGTTTTTT.

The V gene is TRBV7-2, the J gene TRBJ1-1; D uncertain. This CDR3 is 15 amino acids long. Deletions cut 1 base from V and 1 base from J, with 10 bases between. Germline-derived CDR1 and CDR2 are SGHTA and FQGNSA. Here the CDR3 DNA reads TGTGCCAGCAGCTTAGTTGTGACTCCGAACACTGAAGCTTTCTTT. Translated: CASSLVVTPNTEAFF.

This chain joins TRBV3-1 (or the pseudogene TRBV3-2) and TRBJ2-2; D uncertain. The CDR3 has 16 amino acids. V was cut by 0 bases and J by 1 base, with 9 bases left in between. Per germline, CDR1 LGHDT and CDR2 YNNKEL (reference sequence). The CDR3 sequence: CASSQDRLENTGELFF. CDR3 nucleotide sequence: TGTGCCAGCAGCCAAGACAGGCTTGAGAACACCGGGGAGCTGTTTTTT.

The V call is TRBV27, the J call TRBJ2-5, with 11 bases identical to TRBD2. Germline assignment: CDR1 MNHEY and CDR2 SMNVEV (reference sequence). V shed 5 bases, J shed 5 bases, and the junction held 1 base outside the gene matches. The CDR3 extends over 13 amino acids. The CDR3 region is CASSIAGGETQYF. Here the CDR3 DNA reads TGTGCCAGCAGTATAGCGGGGGGGGAGACCCAGTACTTC.

The CDR3 DNA reads TGTGCCAGCTCAACACTAGCGGGGGAGGAAGAGACCCAGTACTTC. Translating gives CASSTLAGEEETQYF. The chain employs TRBV18 and TRBJ2-5, with 11 nucleotides matching TRBD2. V dropped 5 bases and J dropped 3; count of bases not matched to a gene: 5. This CDR3 contains 15 residues. Germline-derived CDR1 and CDR2 are KGHSH and LQKENI.

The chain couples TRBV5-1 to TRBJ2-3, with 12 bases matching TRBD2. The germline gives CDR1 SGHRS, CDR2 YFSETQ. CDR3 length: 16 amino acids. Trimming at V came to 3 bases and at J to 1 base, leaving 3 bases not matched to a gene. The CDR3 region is CASSSRLAGGTDTQYF. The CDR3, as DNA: TGCGCCAGCAGCTCGCGACTAGCGGGAGGCACAGATACGCAGTATTTT.

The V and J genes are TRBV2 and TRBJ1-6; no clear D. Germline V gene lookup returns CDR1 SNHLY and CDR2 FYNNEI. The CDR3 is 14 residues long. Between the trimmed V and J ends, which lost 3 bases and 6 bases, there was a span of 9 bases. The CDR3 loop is CASSEETGNSPLHF. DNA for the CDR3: TGTGCCAGCAGTGAGGAGACGGGTAATTCACCCCTCCACTTT.

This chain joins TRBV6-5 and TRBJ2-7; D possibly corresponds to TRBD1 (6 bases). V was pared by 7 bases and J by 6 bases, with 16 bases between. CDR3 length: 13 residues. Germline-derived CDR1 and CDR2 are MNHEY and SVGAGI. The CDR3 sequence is CASTILQGREQYF. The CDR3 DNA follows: TGTGCCAGCACTATCTTACAGGGTCGCGAGCAGTACTTC.

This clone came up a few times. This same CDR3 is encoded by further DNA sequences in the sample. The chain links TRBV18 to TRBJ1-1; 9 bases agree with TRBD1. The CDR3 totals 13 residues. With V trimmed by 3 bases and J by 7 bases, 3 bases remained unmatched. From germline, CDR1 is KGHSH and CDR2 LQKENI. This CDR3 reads CASSPWTGVEAFF. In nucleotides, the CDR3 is TGTGCCAGCTCACCCTGGACAGGGGTTGAAGCTTTCTTT.

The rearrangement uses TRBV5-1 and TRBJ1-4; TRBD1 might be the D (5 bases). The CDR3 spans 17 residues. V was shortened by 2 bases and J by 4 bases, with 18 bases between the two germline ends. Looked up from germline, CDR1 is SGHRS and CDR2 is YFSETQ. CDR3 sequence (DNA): TGCGCCAGCAGCTTTCGGCAGGGAAGTACTGGTAATGAAAAACTGTTTTTT. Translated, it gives CASSFRQGSTGNEKLFF.

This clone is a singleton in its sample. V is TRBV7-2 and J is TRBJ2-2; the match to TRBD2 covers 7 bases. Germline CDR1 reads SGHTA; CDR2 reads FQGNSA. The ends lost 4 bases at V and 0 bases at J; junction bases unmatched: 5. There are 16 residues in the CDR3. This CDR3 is CASSSQLAPNTGELFF. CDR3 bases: TGTGCCAGCAGCTCACAACTAGCGCCGAACACCGGGGAGCTGTTTTTT.

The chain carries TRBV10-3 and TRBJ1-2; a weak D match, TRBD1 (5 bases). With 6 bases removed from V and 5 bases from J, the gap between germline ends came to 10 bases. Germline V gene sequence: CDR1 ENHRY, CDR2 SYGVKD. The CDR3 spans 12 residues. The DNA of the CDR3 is TGTGCCATCAGCCAGACAGATTATGGCTACACCTTC. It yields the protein CAISQTDYGYTF.

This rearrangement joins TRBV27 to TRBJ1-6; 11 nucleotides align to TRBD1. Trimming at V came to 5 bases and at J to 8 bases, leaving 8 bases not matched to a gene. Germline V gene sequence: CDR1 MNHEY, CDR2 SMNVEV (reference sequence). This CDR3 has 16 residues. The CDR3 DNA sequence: TGTGCCAGCAGTACGCCCCGGGACAGGGGGTATTCACCCCTCCACTTT. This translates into CASSTPRDRGYSPLHF.

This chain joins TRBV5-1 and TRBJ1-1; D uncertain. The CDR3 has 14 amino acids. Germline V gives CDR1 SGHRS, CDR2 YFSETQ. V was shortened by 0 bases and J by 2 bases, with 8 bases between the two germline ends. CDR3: CASSLATSNTEAFF. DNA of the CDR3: TGCGCCAGCAGCTTGGCGACAAGTAACACTGAAGCTTTCTTT. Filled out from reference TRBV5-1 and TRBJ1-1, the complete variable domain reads KAGVTQTPRYLIKTRGQQVTLSCSPISGHRSVSWYQQTPGQGLQFLFEYFSETQRNKGNFPGRFSGRQFSNSRSEMNVSTLELGDSALYLCASSLATSNTEAFFGQGTRLTVV.

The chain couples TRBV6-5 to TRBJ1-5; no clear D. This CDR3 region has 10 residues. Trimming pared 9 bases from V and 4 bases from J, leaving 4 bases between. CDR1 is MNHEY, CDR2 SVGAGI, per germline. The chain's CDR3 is CARINQPQHF. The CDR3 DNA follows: TGTGCCAGAATAAATCAGCCCCAGCATTTT.

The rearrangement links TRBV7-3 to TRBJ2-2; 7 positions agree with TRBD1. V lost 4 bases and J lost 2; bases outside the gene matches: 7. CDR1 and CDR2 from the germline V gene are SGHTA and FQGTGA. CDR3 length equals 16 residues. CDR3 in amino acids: CASSYRQGRNTGELFF. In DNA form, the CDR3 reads TGTGCCAGCAGCTATAGACAGGGAAGAAACACCGGGGAGCTGTTTTTT.